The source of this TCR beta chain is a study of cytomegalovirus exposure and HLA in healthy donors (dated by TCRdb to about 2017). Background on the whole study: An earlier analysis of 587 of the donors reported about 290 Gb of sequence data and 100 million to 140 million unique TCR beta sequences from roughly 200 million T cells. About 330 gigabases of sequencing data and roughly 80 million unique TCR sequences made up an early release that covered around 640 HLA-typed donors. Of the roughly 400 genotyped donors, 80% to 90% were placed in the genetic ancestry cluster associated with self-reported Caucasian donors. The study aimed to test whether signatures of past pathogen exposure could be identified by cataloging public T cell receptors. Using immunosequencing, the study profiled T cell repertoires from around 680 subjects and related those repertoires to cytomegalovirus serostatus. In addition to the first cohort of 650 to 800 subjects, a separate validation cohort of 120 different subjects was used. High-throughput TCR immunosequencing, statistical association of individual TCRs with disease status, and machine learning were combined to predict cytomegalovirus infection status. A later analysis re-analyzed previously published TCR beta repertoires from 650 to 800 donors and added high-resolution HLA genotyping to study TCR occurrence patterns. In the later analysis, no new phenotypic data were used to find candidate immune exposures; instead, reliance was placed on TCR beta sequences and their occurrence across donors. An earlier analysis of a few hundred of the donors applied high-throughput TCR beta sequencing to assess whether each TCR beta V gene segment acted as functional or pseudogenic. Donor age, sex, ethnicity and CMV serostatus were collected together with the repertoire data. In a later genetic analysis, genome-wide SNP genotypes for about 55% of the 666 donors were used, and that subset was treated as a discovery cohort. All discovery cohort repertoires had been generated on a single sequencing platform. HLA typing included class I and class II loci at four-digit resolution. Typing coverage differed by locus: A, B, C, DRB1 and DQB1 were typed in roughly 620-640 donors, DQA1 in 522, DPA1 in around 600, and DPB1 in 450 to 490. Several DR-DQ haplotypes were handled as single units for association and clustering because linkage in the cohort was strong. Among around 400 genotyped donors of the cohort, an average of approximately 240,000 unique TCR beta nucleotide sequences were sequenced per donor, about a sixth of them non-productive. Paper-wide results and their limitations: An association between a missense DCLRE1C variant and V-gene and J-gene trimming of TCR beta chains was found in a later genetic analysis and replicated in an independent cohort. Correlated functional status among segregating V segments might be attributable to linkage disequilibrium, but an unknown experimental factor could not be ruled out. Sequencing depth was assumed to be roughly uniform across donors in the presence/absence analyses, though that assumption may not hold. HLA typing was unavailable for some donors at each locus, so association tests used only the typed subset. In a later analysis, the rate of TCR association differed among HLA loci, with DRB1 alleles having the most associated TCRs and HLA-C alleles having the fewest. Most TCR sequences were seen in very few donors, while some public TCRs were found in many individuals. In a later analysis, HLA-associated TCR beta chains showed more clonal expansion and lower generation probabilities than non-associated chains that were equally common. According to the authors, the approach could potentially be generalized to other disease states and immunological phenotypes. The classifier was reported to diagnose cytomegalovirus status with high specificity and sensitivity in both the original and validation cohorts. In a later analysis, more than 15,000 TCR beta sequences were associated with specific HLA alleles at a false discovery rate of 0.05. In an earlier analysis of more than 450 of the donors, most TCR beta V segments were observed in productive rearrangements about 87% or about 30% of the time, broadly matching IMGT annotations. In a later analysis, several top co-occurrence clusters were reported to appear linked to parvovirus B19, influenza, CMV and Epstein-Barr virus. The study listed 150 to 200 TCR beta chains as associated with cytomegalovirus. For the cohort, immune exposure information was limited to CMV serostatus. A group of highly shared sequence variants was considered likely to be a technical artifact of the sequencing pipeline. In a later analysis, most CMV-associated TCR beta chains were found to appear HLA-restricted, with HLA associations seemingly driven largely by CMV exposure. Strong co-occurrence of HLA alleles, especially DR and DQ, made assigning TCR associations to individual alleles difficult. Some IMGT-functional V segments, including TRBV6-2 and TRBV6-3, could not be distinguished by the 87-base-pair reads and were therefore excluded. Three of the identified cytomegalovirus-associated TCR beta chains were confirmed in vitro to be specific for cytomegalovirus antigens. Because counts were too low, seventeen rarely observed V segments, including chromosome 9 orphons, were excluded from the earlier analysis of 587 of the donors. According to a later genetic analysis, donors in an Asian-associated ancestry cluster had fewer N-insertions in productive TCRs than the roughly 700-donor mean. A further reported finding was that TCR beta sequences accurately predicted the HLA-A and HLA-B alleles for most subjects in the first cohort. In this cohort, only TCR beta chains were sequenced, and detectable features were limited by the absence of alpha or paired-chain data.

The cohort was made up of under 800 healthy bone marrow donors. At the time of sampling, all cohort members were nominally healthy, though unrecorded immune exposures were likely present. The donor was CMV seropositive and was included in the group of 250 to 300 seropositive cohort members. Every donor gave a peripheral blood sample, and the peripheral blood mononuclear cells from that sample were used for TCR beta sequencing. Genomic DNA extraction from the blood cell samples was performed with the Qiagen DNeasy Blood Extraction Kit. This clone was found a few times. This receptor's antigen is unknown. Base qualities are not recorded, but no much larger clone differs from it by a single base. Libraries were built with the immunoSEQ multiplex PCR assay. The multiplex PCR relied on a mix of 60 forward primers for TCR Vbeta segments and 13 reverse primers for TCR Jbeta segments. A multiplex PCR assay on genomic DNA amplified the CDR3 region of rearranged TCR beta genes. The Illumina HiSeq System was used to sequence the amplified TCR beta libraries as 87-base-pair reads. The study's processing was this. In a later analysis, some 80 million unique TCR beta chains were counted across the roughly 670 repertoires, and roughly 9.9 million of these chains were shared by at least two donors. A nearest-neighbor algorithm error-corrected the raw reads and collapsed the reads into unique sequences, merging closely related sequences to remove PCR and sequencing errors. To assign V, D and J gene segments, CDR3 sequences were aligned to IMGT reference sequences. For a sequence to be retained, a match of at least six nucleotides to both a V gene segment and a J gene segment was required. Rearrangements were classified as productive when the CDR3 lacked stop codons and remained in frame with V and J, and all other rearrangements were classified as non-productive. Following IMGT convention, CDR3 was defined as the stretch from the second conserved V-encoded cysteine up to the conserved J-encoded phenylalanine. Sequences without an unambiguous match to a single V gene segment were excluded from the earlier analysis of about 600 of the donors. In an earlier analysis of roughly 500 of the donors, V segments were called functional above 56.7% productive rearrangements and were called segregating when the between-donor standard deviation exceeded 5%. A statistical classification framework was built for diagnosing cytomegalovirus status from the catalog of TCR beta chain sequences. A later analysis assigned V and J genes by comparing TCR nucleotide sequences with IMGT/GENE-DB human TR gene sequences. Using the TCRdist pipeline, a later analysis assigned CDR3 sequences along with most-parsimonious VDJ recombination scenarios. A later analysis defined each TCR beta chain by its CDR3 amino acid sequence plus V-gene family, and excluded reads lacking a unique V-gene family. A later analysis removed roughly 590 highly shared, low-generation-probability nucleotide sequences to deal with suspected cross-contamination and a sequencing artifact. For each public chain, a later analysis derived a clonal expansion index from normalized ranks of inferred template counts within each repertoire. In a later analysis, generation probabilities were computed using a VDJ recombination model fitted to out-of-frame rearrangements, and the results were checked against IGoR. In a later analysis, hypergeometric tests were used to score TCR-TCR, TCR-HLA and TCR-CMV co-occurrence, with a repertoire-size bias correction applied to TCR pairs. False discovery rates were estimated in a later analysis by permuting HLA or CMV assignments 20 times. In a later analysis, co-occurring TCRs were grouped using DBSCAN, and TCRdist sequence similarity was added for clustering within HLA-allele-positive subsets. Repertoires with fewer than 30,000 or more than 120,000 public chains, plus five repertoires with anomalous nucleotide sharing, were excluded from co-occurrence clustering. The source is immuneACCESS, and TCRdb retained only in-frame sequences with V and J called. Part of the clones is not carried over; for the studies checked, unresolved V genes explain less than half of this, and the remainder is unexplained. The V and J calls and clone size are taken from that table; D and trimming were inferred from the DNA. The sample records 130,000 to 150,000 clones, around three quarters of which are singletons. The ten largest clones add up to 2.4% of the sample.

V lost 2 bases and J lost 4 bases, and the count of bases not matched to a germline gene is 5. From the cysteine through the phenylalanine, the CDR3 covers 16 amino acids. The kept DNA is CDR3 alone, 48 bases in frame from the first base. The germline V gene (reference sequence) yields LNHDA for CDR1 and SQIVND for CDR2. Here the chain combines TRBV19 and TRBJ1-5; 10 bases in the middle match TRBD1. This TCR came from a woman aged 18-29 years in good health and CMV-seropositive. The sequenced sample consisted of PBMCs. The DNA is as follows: TGTGCCAGTAGTATAACAGTGGGACAGGGGAATCAGCCCCAGCATTTT. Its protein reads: CASSITVGQGNQPQHF.